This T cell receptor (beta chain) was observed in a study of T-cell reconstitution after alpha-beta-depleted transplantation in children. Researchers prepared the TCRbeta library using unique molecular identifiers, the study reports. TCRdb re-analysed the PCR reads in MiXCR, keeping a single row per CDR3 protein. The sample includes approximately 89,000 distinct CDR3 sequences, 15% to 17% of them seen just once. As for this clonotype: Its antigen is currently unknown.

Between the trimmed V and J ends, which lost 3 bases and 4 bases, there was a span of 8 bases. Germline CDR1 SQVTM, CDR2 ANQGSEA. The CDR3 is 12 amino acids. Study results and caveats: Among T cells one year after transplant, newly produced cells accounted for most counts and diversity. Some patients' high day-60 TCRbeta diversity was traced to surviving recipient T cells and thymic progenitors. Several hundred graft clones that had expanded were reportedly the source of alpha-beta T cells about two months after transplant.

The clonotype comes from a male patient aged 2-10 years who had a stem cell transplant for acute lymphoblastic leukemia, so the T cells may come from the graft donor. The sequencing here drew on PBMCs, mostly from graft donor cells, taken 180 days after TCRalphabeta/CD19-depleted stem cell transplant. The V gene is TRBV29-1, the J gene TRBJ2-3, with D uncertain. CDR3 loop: CSVESASDTQYF. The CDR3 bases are TGCAGCGTTGAGTCGGCATCAGATACGCAGTATTTT.